Presented here are 32 T cell receptor beta chains from one specimen sequenced in a study of blood T cells in healthy people across ages. Together with a sample-barcoded 5' primer, a J-beta primer mix was included in a second PCR lasting about 7 to 12 cycles. TCRdb itself ran the 5' RACE reads through MiXCR, one entry per CDR3 protein. The sample lists 710,000 or so distinct CDR3 sequences; about 20% were seen once. Sequenced material: blood. The source of these receptors is a man between 70 and 80 years old in good health.

This chain joins TRBV6-1 and TRBJ2-2; 14 bases are shared with TRBD2. Germline CDR1 is MNHNS and CDR2 is SASEGT. The CDR3 has 20 amino acids. V dropped 8 bases and J dropped 6; count of bases not matched to a gene: 20. CDR3 nucleotides: TGTGCCAGCCGACGACGACTAGCGGGAGGGCCGTCCCTCATTCCCGGGGAGCTGTTTTTT. Protein product: CASRRRLAGGPSLIPGELFF.

In this sample, this clonotype turned up a few times. The V and J genes are TRBV29-1 and TRBJ1-2; tentative D call: TRBD1 (5 bases). CDR1 and CDR2 from the germline V gene are SQVTM and ANQGSEA. V was pared by 1 base and J by 5 bases, with 8 bases between. The CDR3 loop spans 12 amino acids. CDR3 in DNA: TGCAGCGTTGAAGCAGGGAGGTATGGCTACACCTTC. Its translation is CSVEAGRYGYTF.

V gene TRBV6-2 or TRBV6-3 combines with J gene TRBJ2-4; D uncertain. The ends were cut back, 4 bases at V and 3 bases at J, with 7 bases in the middle. The CDR3 has 13 amino acids. The germline V gene encodes CDR1 MNHEY and CDR2 SVGEGT. The CDR3 loop reads CASSLYRKNIQYF. The DNA of the CDR3 is TGTGCCAGCAGTTTATATCGCAAAAACATTCAGTACTTC.

This clonotype was detected a few times. V usage is TRBV27 and J usage is TRBJ1-1; D ambiguous. The V end lost 3 bases, the J end lost 2 bases, and 16 bases lay between the germline ends. Germline CDR1 is MNHEY and CDR2 is SMNVEV (reference sequence). This CDR3 spans 16 amino acids. CDR3 loop: CASSFSIFRVNTEAFF. The CDR3 region has the DNA TGTGCCAGCAGTTTCTCCATTTTTCGGGTCAACACTGAAGCTTTCTTT.

The V gene is TRBV11-3, the J gene TRBJ1-2; D is unclear. V shed 7 bases and J shed 0 bases, with 12 bases lying between them. The CDR3 is made up of 14 amino acids. The V gene's germline CDR1 is SGHNT and CDR2 YENEEA. Here the CDR3 DNA reads TGTGCCAGCACCCCGGACGGGTCTAACTATGGCTACACCTTC. This codes for CASTPDGSNYGYTF.

This rearrangement joins TRBV6-6 to TRBJ2-5; D is possibly TRBD1 or TRBD2 (6 bases each). CDR3 length: 16 residues. Germline V lookup: CDR1 MNHNY, CDR2 SVGAGI (reference sequence). V lost 4 bases and J lost 1, with 16 bases in between. CDR3 nucleotide sequence: TGTGCCAGCAGTTTGGGGGGCAGGCGCGTCCAAGAGACCCAGTACTTC. Translation gives CASSLGGRRVQETQYF.

This chain joins TRBV5-1 and TRBJ1-4; maybe TRBD1 (5 bases). Trimming shortened V by 4 bases and J by 0 bases, and 22 bases separated the two germline ends. This CDR3 has 19 amino acids. Germline CDR1 is SGHRS and CDR2 is YFSETQ. The CDR3: CASSRQGELSWSTNEKLFF. The CDR3 bases are TGCGCCAGCAGCCGGCAGGGCGAACTTAGTTGGTCAACTAATGAAAAACTGTTTTTT.

This clonotype was seen ten or more times. This chain uses TRBV5-5 with TRBJ2-1; D call uncertain. This CDR3 region has 16 residues. CDR1 is SGHKS, CDR2 YYEKEE, per germline (reference sequence). Between the trimmed V and J ends, which lost 2 bases and 0 bases, there was a span of 12 bases. The CDR3 protein is CASSLAADSSYNEQFF. The CDR3 DNA reads TGTGCCAGCAGCTTAGCCGCAGATAGCTCCTACAATGAGCAGTTCTTC.

This clonotype occurred a few times. V gene TRBV27 combines with J gene TRBJ2-3; 14 bases map to TRBD2. Trimming took 7 bases from V and 4 from J; bases not matched to a gene: 7. The CDR3 has 16 amino acids. The germline gives CDR1 MNHEY, CDR2 SMNVEV (reference sequence). CDR3 DNA: TGTGCCAGCACCTCGGGACTAGCGGGAGACCCAGATACGCAGTATTTT. It is translated as CASTSGLAGDPDTQYF.

This clonotype has more than one count but fewer than ten. This chain links TRBV7-9 with TRBJ2-4; TRBD2 might be the D (5 bases). The germline V gene has CDR1 SEHNR and CDR2 FQNEAQ (reference sequence). V lost 5 bases and J 6 bases, leaving 11 bases between the germline ends. The CDR3 consists of 13 residues. CDR3: CASSKGLLNIQYF. As DNA, the CDR3 is TGTGCCAGCAGCAAAGGACTGTTAAACATTCAGTACTTC.

V and J are TRBV5-5 and TRBJ1-2; possible D gene TRBD1, 5 bases. CDR3 length: 11 amino acids. V was shortened by 0 bases and J by 11 bases, with 8 bases between the two germline ends. Germline V gene lookup returns CDR1 SGHKS and CDR2 YYEKEE (reference sequence). CDR3 loop: CASSLAGPYTF. CDR3 DNA: TGTGCCAGCAGCTTGGCGGGGCCATACACCTTC.

There are a few counts of this clonotype. This chain connects TRBV19 to TRBJ2-7; possibly TRBD2 for D (5 bases). The CDR3 runs to 14 residues. Per germline, CDR1 LNHDA and CDR2 SQIVND (reference sequence). V dropped 5 bases and J dropped 3 bases, with 14 bases sitting between them. Here the CDR3 reads CASSPRTGNYEQYV. The CDR3 DNA sequence: TGTGCCAGTAGTCCTAGGACGGGAAACTACGAGCAGTACGTC.

V and J are TRBV5-1 and TRBJ2-5; no firm D call. The ends were cut back, 3 bases at V and 3 bases at J, with 12 bases in the middle. This CDR3 is 14 amino acids long. In germline, CDR1 is SGHRS, CDR2 YFSETQ. CDR3 region: CASSWASWEETQYF. The CDR3 region has the DNA TGCGCCAGCAGCTGGGCCAGTTGGGAAGAGACCCAGTACTTC.

The CDR3 DNA is TGCGCCAGCAGCTTTTCAGGGTCTGACACCGGGGAGCTGTTTTTT. The encoded protein is CASSFSGSDTGELFF. The chain has TRBV5-1 and TRBJ2-2, with D possibly being TRBD1 (5 bases). CDR1 is SGHRS, CDR2 YFSETQ, per germline. The CDR3 is 15 amino acids. The V end lost 2 bases, the J end lost 3 bases, and 11 bases lay between the germline ends.

This clonotype has a handful of counts. One end of the junction varies from germline; a read error may be responsible. This chain joins TRBV9 and TRBJ2-3; 13 bases match TRBD2. This CDR3 region has 16 residues. Germline V gene data show CDR1 as SGDLS and CDR2 as YYNGEE. As DNA, the CDR3 is TGTGCCAGCAGCGAGGGACTAGCGGGACCCACAGATGCGCAGTATTTT. This translates into CASSEGLAGPTDAQYF.

The chain links TRBV30 to TRBJ2-5; 7 positions match TRBD1. Trimming took 2 bases from V and 13 from J; bases not matched to a gene: 10. The CDR3 is 12 amino acids. Germline CDR1 is GTSNPN and CDR2 is SVGIG (reference sequence). The chain's CDR3 is CAWSNRDSDRYF. DNA of the CDR3: TGTGCCTGGAGTAACCGGGACAGCGATAGGTACTTC. Full variable domain (outside the CDR3, taken from reference TRBV30 and TRBJ2-5): SQTIHQWPATLVQPVGSPLSLECTVEGTSNPNLYWYRQAAGRGLQLLFYSVGIGQISSEVPQNLSASRPQDRQFILSSKKLLLSDSGFYLCAWSNRDSDRYFGPGTRLLVL.

The table lists this clonotype with a few counts. The V gene is TRBV24-1, the J gene TRBJ1-5; 11 bases map to TRBD1. Germline V gives CDR1 KGHDR, CDR2 SFDVKD. The CDR3 covers 16 residues. V lost 3 bases, J lost 7 bases, and 7 bases stayed unmatched. The CDR3 sequence is CATSDAGQGAKQPQHF. The CDR3 DNA sequence: TGTGCCACCAGTGATGCTGGACAGGGGGCGAAGCAGCCCCAGCATTTT.

The chain uses TRBV4-3 and TRBJ2-2; D call uncertain. CDR1 and CDR2 from the germline V gene are LGHNA and YSLEER. Trimming shortened V by 0 bases and J by 4 bases, and 12 bases separated the two germline ends. CDR3 length equals 16 residues. CDR3 region: CASSQEKTSPTGELFF. Here the CDR3 DNA reads TGCGCCAGCAGCCAAGAAAAGACCAGTCCCACCGGGGAGCTGTTTTTT.

This clonotype was counted many times. For the CDR3, the DNA is TGTGCCAGCAGTTCCCCTTCGGATACGCAGTATTTT. Amino acid sequence: CASSSPSDTQYF. This chain uses TRBV6-6 with TRBJ2-3; D is ambiguous. Per the germline V gene, CDR1 is MNHNY and CDR2 is SVGAGI (reference sequence). The V gene lost 4 bases and the J gene lost 6 bases, with 8 bases spanning the gap. CDR3 size: 12 residues.

This clonotype turned up a few times. The chain couples TRBV29-1 to TRBJ2-3, with 9 nucleotides matching TRBD2. The CDR3 has 14 amino acids. Germline V gives CDR1 SQVTM, CDR2 ANQGSEA. The CDR3 region is CSAWAGGPADTQYF. The CDR3 bases are TGCAGTGCTTGGGCGGGAGGGCCTGCAGATACGCAGTATTTT.

J is TRBJ2-3 and V is TRBV5-1; 7 bases align to TRBD2. In germline, CDR1 is SGHRS, CDR2 YFSETQ. J lost 6 bases, V lost 7 bases, and 8 bases had no gene match. This CDR3 region has 13 residues. Here the CDR3 DNA reads TGCGCCAGCCGGGCTAGCGGTACGGATACGCAGTATTTT. It is translated as CASRASGTDTQYF.

The gene calls are TRBV5-1 and TRBJ2-4; possibly TRBD2 for D (6 bases). Germline V gene data show CDR1 as SGHRS and CDR2 as YFSETQ. V dropped 3 bases and J dropped 0 bases, with 16 bases sitting between them. The CDR3 spans 17 residues. DNA of the CDR3: TGCGCCAGCAGCTCCTCAATGGAGGGGCTAGCCAAAAACATTCAGTACTTC. Its translation: CASSSSMEGLAKNIQYF.

This rearrangement joins TRBV7-2 to TRBJ1-4; the D is unclear. The V gene's germline CDR1 is SGHTA and CDR2 FQGNSA. The CDR3 is 12 amino acids. Trimming pared 1 base from V and 13 bases from J, leaving 10 bases between. The CDR3 sequence: CASSLDGLGLFF. The CDR3 nucleotides read TGTGCCAGCAGCTTAGATGGGTTAGGACTGTTTTTT.

V is TRBV5-1 and J is TRBJ2-7; maybe TRBD1 (5 bases). From germline, CDR1 is SGHRS and CDR2 YFSETQ. Trimming took off 4 bases at V and 1 base at J, with 18 bases between the two ends. This CDR3 has 16 residues. CDR3 nucleotide sequence: TGCGCCAGCAGCCCCAAACAGGAATTGGGTTCCTACGAGCAGTACTTC. Its translation is CASSPKQELGSYEQYF.

This clonotype was observed a handful of times. The chain employs TRBV6-4 and TRBJ1-2; D gene ambiguous. CDR3 length equals 13 residues. Deletions cut 4 bases from V and 5 bases from J, with 11 bases between. CDR1 MRHNA and CDR2 SNTAGT come from the germline V gene. CDR3 sequence (DNA): TGTGCCAGCAGTGTAAGCCCCCAGTATGGCTACACCTTC. Translation: CASSVSPQYGYTF.

This clonotype was seen more than once but under ten times. For the CDR3, the DNA is TGTGCCAGCAGTGTCCAGGGGTGGGTGAATGAGCAGTTCTTC. Protein product: CASSVQGWVNEQFF. This rearrangement joins TRBV12-3 or TRBV12-4 to TRBJ2-1, with D possibly being TRBD1 (6 bases). CDR3 length: 14 residues. V was cut by 5 bases and J by 7 bases, with 15 bases left in between.

In its sample, this clonotype was seen a few times. The chain is built from TRBV6-6 and TRBJ2-2; a weak D match, TRBD1 (7 bases). This CDR3 comprises 15 residues. The ends were cut back, 2 bases at V and 5 bases at J, with 12 bases in the middle. Per germline, CDR1 MNHNY and CDR2 SVGAGI (reference sequence). CDR3: CASSYLEGQTGELFF. For the CDR3, the DNA is TGTGCCAGCAGTTACCTGGAGGGACAGACCGGGGAGCTGTTTTTT.

The chain couples TRBV29-1 to TRBJ1-2; D call uncertain. Germline V gene sequence: CDR1 SQVTM, CDR2 ANQGSEA. The CDR3 sequence is 12 residues long. Trimming removed 6 bases at V and 4 bases at J, with 12 bases between. CDR3 coding DNA: TGCAGCGTGGGCCTTATCTCCTATGGCTACACCTTC. Protein sequence: CSVGLISYGYTF.

This clonotype was found a few times. V is TRBV6-1 and J is TRBJ1-4; D is possibly TRBD1 (5 bases). The CDR3 is 14 amino acids. Germline lookup yields CDR1 MNHNS and CDR2 SASEGT. V was trimmed by 7 bases and J by 8 bases, leaving 17 bases between them. The CDR3 bases are TGTGCCAGCAAAAGGTGGTGGAGGGACGAAAAACTGTTTTTT. Translation gives CASKRWWRDEKLFF.

The CDR3 loop reads CASSEAQPDSGNTIYF. The CDR3 region has the DNA TGTGCCAGCAGTGAAGCACAGCCGGACTCTGGAAACACCATATATTTT. V and J are TRBV2 and TRBJ1-3, with D hard to call. Germline lookup yields CDR1 SNHLY and CDR2 FYNNEI. The CDR3 is 16 residues long. Trimming took off 0 bases at V and 0 bases at J, with 9 bases between the two ends.

The V call is TRBV6-6, the J call TRBJ1-1; perhaps TRBD1 as D (5 bases). Looked up from germline, CDR1 is MNHNY and CDR2 is SVGAGI (reference sequence). The CDR3 has 12 amino acids. V shed 4 bases and J shed 6 bases, with 9 bases lying between them. The CDR3 loop is CASSSAGPEAFF. In DNA form, the CDR3 reads TGTGCCAGCAGTTCCGCAGGGCCTGAAGCTTTCTTT.

The chain has TRBV20-1 and TRBJ2-5, with 10 bases fitting TRBD1. The end of the DNA is better explained by TRBJ2-7, so the J call may be wrong. The germline gives CDR1 DFQATT, CDR2 SNEGSKA (reference sequence). The CDR3 length is 14 residues. CDR3 DNA: TGCAGTGCTAGAGCTTCGGGACAGGGGAGCGAGCAGTACTTC. Residues: CSARASGQGSEQYF.